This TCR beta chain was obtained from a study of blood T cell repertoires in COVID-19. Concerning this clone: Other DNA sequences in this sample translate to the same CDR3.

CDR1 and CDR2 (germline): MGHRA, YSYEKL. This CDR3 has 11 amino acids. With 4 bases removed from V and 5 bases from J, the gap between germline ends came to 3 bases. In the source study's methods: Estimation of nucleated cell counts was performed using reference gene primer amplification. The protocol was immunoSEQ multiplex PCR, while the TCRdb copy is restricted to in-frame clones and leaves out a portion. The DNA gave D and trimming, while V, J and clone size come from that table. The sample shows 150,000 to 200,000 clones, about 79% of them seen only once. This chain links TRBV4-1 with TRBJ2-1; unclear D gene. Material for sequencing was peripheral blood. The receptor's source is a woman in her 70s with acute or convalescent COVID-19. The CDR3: CASSRDNEQFF. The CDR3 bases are TGCGCCAGCAGCCGAGACAATGAGCAGTTCTTC.